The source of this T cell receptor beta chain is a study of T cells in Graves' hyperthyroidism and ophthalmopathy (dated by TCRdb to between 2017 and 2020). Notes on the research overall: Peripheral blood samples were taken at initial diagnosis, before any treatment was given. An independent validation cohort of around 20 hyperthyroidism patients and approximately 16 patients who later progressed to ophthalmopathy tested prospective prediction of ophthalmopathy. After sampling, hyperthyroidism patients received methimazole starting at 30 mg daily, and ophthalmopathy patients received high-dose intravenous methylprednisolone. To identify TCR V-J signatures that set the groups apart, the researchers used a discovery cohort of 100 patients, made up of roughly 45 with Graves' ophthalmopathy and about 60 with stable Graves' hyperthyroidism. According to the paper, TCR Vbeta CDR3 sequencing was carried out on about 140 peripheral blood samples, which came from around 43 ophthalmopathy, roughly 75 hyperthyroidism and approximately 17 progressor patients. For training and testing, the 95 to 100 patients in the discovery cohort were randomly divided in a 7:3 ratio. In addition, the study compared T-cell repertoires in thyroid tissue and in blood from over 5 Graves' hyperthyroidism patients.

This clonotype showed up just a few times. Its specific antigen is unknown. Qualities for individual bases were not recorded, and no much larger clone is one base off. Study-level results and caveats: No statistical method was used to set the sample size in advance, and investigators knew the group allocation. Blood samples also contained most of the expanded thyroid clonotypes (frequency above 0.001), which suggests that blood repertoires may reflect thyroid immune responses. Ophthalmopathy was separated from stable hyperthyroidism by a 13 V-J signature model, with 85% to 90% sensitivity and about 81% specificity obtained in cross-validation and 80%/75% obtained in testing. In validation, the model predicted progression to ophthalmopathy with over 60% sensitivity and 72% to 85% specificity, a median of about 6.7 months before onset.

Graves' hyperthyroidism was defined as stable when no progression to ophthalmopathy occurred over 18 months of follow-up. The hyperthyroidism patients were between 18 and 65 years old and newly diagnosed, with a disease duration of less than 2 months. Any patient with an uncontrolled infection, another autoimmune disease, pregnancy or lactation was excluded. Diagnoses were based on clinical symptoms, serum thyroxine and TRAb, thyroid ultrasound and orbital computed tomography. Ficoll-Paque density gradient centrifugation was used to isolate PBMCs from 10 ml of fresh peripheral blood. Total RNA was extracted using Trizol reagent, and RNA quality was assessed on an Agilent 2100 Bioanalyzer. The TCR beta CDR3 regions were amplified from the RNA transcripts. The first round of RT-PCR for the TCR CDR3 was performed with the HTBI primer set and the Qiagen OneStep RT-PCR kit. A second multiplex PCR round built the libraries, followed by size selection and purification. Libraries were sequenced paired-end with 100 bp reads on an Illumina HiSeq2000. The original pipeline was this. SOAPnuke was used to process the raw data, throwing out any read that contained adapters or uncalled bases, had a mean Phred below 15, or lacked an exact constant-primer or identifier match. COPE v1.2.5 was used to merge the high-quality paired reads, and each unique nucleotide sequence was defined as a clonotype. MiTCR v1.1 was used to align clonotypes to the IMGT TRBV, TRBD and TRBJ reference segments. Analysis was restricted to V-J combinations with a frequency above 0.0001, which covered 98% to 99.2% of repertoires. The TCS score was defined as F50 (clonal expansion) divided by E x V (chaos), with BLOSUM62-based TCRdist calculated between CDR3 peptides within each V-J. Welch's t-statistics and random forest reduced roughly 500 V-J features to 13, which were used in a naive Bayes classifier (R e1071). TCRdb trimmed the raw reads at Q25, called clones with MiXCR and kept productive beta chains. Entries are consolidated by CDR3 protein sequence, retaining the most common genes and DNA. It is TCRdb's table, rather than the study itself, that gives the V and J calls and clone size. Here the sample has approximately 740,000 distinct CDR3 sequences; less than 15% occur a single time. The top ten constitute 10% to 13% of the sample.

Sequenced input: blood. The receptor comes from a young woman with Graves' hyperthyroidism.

Here the CDR3 is given as CASSPSIGTGLYGYTF. The nucleotides read TGTGCCAGCTCACCTTCAATCGGGACTGGGTTGTATGGCTACACCTTC. Recombination connected TRBV18 to TRBJ1-2, and the D gene may be TRBD1, 5 bases matching. According to the germline V gene, CDR1 reads KGHSH and CDR2 reads LQKENI. The germline ends are 19 bases apart after V is trimmed by 3 bases and J by 5 bases. From its cysteine to its phenylalanine, the CDR3 spans 16 amino acids. Of the read, only the CDR3 DNA is kept; its 48 bases are in frame from base 1.